These 16 T cell receptor beta chains were sequenced from one sample in a study of response to subunit inactivated influenza vaccine. TCRdb re-derived calls from the RT-PCR reads in MiXCR, one entry per CDR3 protein. This sample has roughly 760,000 distinct CDR3 sequences, with 21% found just once. The sample here was PBMCs from blood, taken about 5 days after vaccination. These receptors all come from a man aged 45-65 years who received an inactivated influenza vaccine.

This clonotype was seen at least ten times. V gene TRBV11-2 combines with J gene TRBJ2-1; D unclear. The CDR3 runs to 18 residues. The V end was cut by 4 bases, the J end by 5 bases, with 24 bases between. Per the germline V gene, CDR1 is SGHAT and CDR2 is FQNNGV. The CDR3 bases are TGTGCCAGCAGCTCCAGATATTACGCAGCAGGTGGGAACAATGAGCAGTTCTTC. Its translation: CASSSRYYAAGGNNEQFF.

The table lists this clonotype with a few counts. The chain joins TRBV29-1 to TRBJ2-5; TRBD1 aligns across 9 bases. CDR1 is SQVTM, CDR2 ANQGSEA, per germline. With V trimmed by 7 bases and J by 3 bases, 12 bases remained unmatched. The CDR3 totals 15 residues. DNA of the CDR3: TGCAGCGCCATCCGAACCGGGACAGGGAAAGAGACCCAGTACTTC. It translates to CSAIRTGTGKETQYF.

This clonotype was detected only a few times. V usage is TRBV12-3 or TRBV12-4 and J usage is TRBJ2-7, with D uncertain. The CDR3 is 13 amino acids. The germline V and J ends were trimmed by 6 bases and 0 bases, with 9 bases remaining between them. The CDR3 bases are TGTGCCAGCAGGGCTGGGGTCTCCTACGAGCAGTACTTC. It encodes CASRAGVSYEQYF.

This clonotype was picked up a small number of times. The chain uses TRBV4-3 and TRBJ2-3; 8 bases line up with TRBD1. From germline, CDR1 is LGHNA and CDR2 YSLEER. V lost 4 bases and J lost 5; bases outside the gene matches: 11. The CDR3 is 16 amino acids. CDR3 region: CASSLLRTGSGDTQYF. In DNA form, the CDR3 reads TGCGCCAGCAGCCTGCTCAGGACAGGGTCTGGAGATACGCAGTATTTT.

The J gene is TRBJ2-3, the V gene TRBV11-2; D gene uncertain. V was trimmed by 4 bases and J by 4 bases, leaving 12 bases between them. The CDR3 runs to 14 residues. Germline-derived CDR1 and CDR2 are SGHAT and FQNNGV. For the CDR3, the DNA is TGTGCCAGCAGCTCAAACCTCACCCCAGATACGCAGTATTTT. It encodes CASSSNLTPDTQYF.

This clonotype turned up a few times. V is TRBV4-3 and J is TRBJ2-5, with D possibly matching TRBD1 (6 bases). V was cut by 1 base and J by 5 bases, with 14 bases left in between. Germline loops: CDR1 LGHNA, CDR2 YSLEER. This CDR3 contains 15 residues. The CDR3 region is CASSQGGTGRETQYF. As DNA, the CDR3 is TGCGCCAGCAGCCAAGGAGGAACAGGGCGGGAGACCCAGTACTTC.

This clonotype was detected only a few times. The genes are TRBV20-1 and TRBJ1-6; perhaps TRBD1 as D (6 bases). The CDR3 has 13 amino acids. Looked up from germline, CDR1 is DFQATT and CDR2 is SNEGSKA (reference sequence). The germline V and J ends were trimmed by 6 bases and 8 bases, with 14 bases remaining between them. The CDR3 spells CSATGGADSPLHF. In DNA, the CDR3 is TGCAGTGCGACGGGGGGGGCCGATTCACCCCTCCACTTT.

This clonotype was detected ten times or more. The chain is built from TRBV12-3 or TRBV12-4 and TRBJ2-5, with 10 bases matching TRBD2. V trimming: 6 bases; J trimming: 2 bases; junction bases outside the gene matches: 6. The CDR3 covers 15 residues. CDR3 protein: CASSPGLANQETQYF. In DNA, the CDR3 is TGTGCCAGCAGCCCGGGACTAGCGAATCAAGAGACCCAGTACTTC.

This clonotype showed up just a few times. The chain has TRBV5-1 and TRBJ2-5; TRBD2 matches 15 bases. The CDR3 contains 17 residues. Germline-derived CDR1 and CDR2 are SGHRS and YFSETQ. V was clipped by 3 bases and J by 4 bases; unmatched bases: 7. CDR3 sequence (DNA): TGCGCCAGCAGCTCGTCCGGGACTAGCGGGGGGCGAGAGACCCAGTACTTC. Protein product: CASSSSGTSGGRETQYF.

This clonotype was seen a few times. CDR3 DNA: TGCGCCAGCAGTGGAACACCTAGCTCCTACAATGAGCAGTTCTTC. Translated, it gives CASSGTPSSYNEQFF. The chain has TRBV5-1 and TRBJ2-1; no clear D. This CDR3 has 15 residues. V shed 5 bases and J shed 0 bases, with 12 bases lying between them. Germline V gene data show CDR1 as SGHRS and CDR2 as YFSETQ.

The rearrangement uses TRBV29-1 and TRBJ2-7; D remains ambiguous. Germline loops: CDR1 SQVTM, CDR2 ANQGSEA. The CDR3 runs to 13 residues. V lost 5 bases and J 3 bases, leaving 14 bases between the germline ends. This chain's CDR3 is CSVSPDKNYEQYF. The DNA for the CDR3 is TGCAGCGTTTCCCCTGACAAGAACTACGAGCAGTACTTC.

This clonotype came up a few times. The J gene is TRBJ2-7, the V gene TRBV29-1; D perhaps matches TRBD1 (6 bases). The ends were cut back, 4 bases at V and 6 bases at J, with 16 bases in the middle. Germline assignment: CDR1 SQVTM and CDR2 ANQGSEA. This CDR3 contains 13 residues. CDR3 sequence: CSVARRGSGEQYF. In nucleotides, the CDR3 is TGCAGCGTTGCCCGCAGGGGTTCAGGCGAGCAGTACTTC.

This clonotype has a handful of counts. The V gene is TRBV27, the J gene TRBJ1-2; no clear D. This CDR3 is 15 amino acids long. V was clipped by 5 bases and J by 2 bases, with 15 bases between them. Germline CDR1 and CDR2: MNHEY and SMNVEV (reference sequence). The CDR3, as DNA: TGTGCCAGCAGTCCTCAAATCCCCCCGAACTATGGCTACACCTTC. Translated, it gives CASSPQIPPNYGYTF.

This clonotype has just a few counts. The V and J genes are TRBV5-8 and TRBJ1-5, with 7 bases identical to TRBD1. Germline V gene lookup returns CDR1 SGHTS and CDR2 YDEGEE. This CDR3 region has 16 residues. V lost 3 bases, J lost 5 bases, and 11 bases stayed unmatched. CDR3: CASSWRKGQRDQPQHF. Written as DNA, the CDR3 is TGTGCCAGCAGCTGGCGTAAGGGACAGCGAGATCAGCCCCAGCATTTT.

This chain joins TRBV7-2 and TRBJ2-3; 11 nucleotides match TRBD2. J lost 6 bases, V lost 1 base, and 6 bases had no gene match. Germline V gene lookup returns CDR1 SGHTA and CDR2 FQGNSA. The CDR3 consists of 16 residues. The CDR3 loop is CASSLVGSGRVDTQYF. CDR3 nucleotide sequence: TGTGCCAGCAGCTTAGTTGGTAGCGGGAGGGTGGATACGCAGTATTTT. Complete variable domain (other parts from reference TRBV7-2 and TRBJ2-3): GAGVSQSPSNKVTEKGKDVELRCDPISGHTALYWYRQSLGQGLEFLIYFQGNSAPDKSGLPSDRFSAERTGGSVSTLTIQRTQQEDSAVYLCASSLVGSGRVDTQYFGPGTRLTVL.

This clonotype was seen a handful of times. This rearrangement joins TRBV12-3 or TRBV12-4 to TRBJ2-3; TRBD1 agrees at 9 bases. CDR3 length equals 13 residues. V dropped 10 bases and J dropped 6; count of bases not matched to a gene: 8. CDR3 nucleotide sequence: TGTGCCACCACCGGACAGGGGCGGGATACGCAGTATTTT. Translating gives CATTGQGRDTQYF.